This T cell receptor (beta chain) derives from a study of molecular identifiers for immune sequencing clone quantification. About the research overall: In replicates, the authors split RNA from around 20,000 or 100,000 naive CD8 cells five ways and sequenced four.

CDR1 DFQATT and CDR2 SNEGSKA come from the germline V gene (reference sequence). V lost 0 bases and J lost 5, with 14 bases in between. The length of the CDR3 is 15 residues. Libraries of bulk TCR were made by previously described methods (with listed TCR primers). TCRdb re-called the PCR reads with MiXCR, one entry per CDR3 protein. Of about 510,000 distinct CDR3 sequences listed, roughly 23% were seen once; the top ten hold about 0.78%. Naive CD8 T cell sorting was performed on the CD8+CD4-CCR7+CD45RA+ phenotype. This clonotype was seen many times. This clonotype was obtained from a human donor in good health. Some libraries in this study had Jurkat cell RNA spiked in. The chain combines TRBV20-1 with TRBJ1-5; D is unclear. Source material: naive CD8+ T cells from blood, with Jurkat cell RNA spiked in. As for subset: FACS-sorted CD8+CD4-CCR7+CD45RA+ naive T cells. This CDR3 is CSARDLEGPDQPQHF. Here the CDR3 DNA reads TGCAGTGCTAGAGATCTCGAGGGTCCCGATCAGCCCCAGCATTTT.